Presented here are 8 T cell receptor beta chains from one specimen sequenced in a study of human T cells and chemical hapten exposure. One entry per CDR3 protein results from TCRdb running MiXCR on the RACE reads. This table has under 100,000 distinct CDR3 sequences, 10% appearing once. As to time point: patch test 2, 6 weeks after DPC sensitization. Treatment in this sample: therapeutic diphenylcyclopropenone sensitization with weekly scalp DPC. Specimen: whole blood, collected in connection with sensitization to the hapten diphenylcyclopropenone (DPC). Receptors were obtained from a woman between 45 and 65 years old with alopecia areata. Some clones in this sample may be carry-over from other donors' samples.

This clonotype was counted a few times. V and J are TRBV28 and TRBJ2-3, with TRBD1 matching 9 bases. Germline V lookup: CDR1 MDHEN, CDR2 SYDVKM. J was trimmed by 3 bases and V by 0 bases; bases with no gene match: 1. CDR3 length: 15 amino acids. The chain's CDR3 is CASSLWTGGTDTQYF. The CDR3 coding sequence is TGTGCCAGCAGTTTATGGACAGGGGGTACAGATACGCAGTATTTT.

The sample holds many counts of this clonotype. This rearrangement joins TRBV2 to TRBJ1-2; 10 nucleotides align to TRBD1. CDR3 size: 14 residues. The V gene's germline CDR1 is SNHLY and CDR2 FYNNEI. Losses at the gene ends were 9 bases for V and 3 bases for J; bases not matched to a gene: 7. CDR3 residues: CASCPGTGDYGYTF. The CDR3 coding sequence is TGTGCCAGTTGCCCCGGGACAGGGGACTATGGCTACACCTTC.

This chain joins TRBV20-1 and TRBJ2-7, with 9 nucleotides matching TRBD2. This CDR3 region has 17 residues. After removal of 1 base from V and 2 bases from J, the junction contained 12 bases not matched to a gene. Per germline, CDR1 DFQATT and CDR2 SNEGSKA (reference sequence). The CDR3 loop is CSARVRLAGRAAYEQYF. CDR3 DNA sequence: TGCAGTGCTAGAGTCCGGCTAGCGGGAAGAGCGGCCTACGAGCAGTACTTC.

The chain uses TRBV12-3 or TRBV12-4 and TRBJ1-2, with 9 bases that match TRBD1. This CDR3 contains 17 residues. Trimming cost V 5 bases and J 2 bases; bases outside gene matches: 12. CDR3 residues: CASSPLFKTGGNYGYTF. The DNA for the CDR3 is TGTGCCAGCAGTCCACTTTTTAAAACAGGGGGCAACTATGGCTACACCTTC.

This clonotype was seen repeatedly, ten times or more. This chain connects TRBV30 to TRBJ2-6, with D uncertain. The germline V and J ends were trimmed by 8 bases and 2 bases, with 7 bases remaining between them. CDR3 length: 12 residues. CDR1 and CDR2 from the germline V gene are GTSNPN and SVGIG (reference sequence). Here the CDR3 DNA reads TGTGCCCGGTTGACTGGGGCCAACGTCCTGACTTTC. This sequence encodes CARLTGANVLTF.

This clonotype was counted only a few times. This chain uses TRBV9 with TRBJ2-3; D is ambiguous. The CDR3 consists of 15 residues. Germline loops: CDR1 SGDLS, CDR2 YYNGEE. Trimming removed 3 bases from V and 3 bases from J, with 14 bases in between. DNA of the CDR3: TGTGCCAGCAGCGGAGATTTCCGAGAGACAGATACGCAGTATTTT. Translated, it gives CASSGDFRETDTQYF. Full variable domain (rest looked up from reference TRBV9 and TRBJ2-3): DSGVTQTPKHLITATGQRVTLRCSPRSGDLSVYWYQQSLDQGLQFLIQYYNGEERAKGNILERFSAQQFPDLHSELNLSSLELGDSALYFCASSGDFRETDTQYFGPGTRLTVL.

This clonotype has a count of ten or more. The chain recombines TRBV6-5 with TRBJ1-1, with D hard to call. The CDR3 has 14 amino acids. Germline loops: CDR1 MNHEY, CDR2 SVGAGI. V lost 5 bases, J lost 1 base, and 11 bases lay in between. The CDR3 loop is CASSPASRNTEAFF. CDR3 nucleotides: TGTGCCAGCAGTCCAGCTTCGAGGAACACTGAAGCTTTCTTT.

This clonotype was observed a handful of times. The V call is TRBV7-9, the J call TRBJ2-7, with 10 bases matching TRBD2. J was trimmed by 3 bases and V by 9 bases; bases with no gene match: 11. The CDR3 totals 15 residues. Looked up from germline, CDR1 is SEHNR and CDR2 is FQNEAQ (reference sequence). Here the CDR3 reads CASTGASGSRYEQYF. The CDR3 bases are TGTGCCAGTACCGGGGCTAGCGGGAGCCGCTACGAGCAGTACTTC.